Given below is one T cell receptor beta chain in context. The antigen is undetermined. Each TRB amplification used roughly 220-550 ng of genomic DNA from blood. This entry belongs to a study of T and B cells in COVID-19 patients. Study context: Recovered patients mostly had mild to moderate COVID-19 managed as outpatients. Critical illness requiring mechanical ventilation or extracorporeal membrane oxygenation affected three fifths of the roughly 20 active-infection patients.

General study results and limits: Patients with COVID-19 reportedly showed strongly skewed T cell receptor beta variable and joining gene usage. Active COVID-19 showed highly clonal TRB repertoires; recovery showed diversity and richness above healthy donors.

Multiplex PCR with BIOMED2 TRB-A/B primer pools amplified TRB rearrangements. TCRdb processed the multiplex PCR reads anew with MiXCR; each CDR3 protein has one entry. This sample has some 11,000 distinct CDR3 sequences, with around 35% found just once. In germline, CDR1 is SGHVS, CDR2 FQNEAQ. This CDR3 region has 19 residues. V lost 4 bases and J 0 bases, leaving 22 bases between the germline ends. The TCR was taken from a human donor with active COVID-19. The genes are TRBV7-8 and TRBJ1-5; D is perhaps TRBD1 (6 bases). The sequenced sample was blood. In DNA form, the CDR3 reads TGTGCCAGCAGCTCATTCGGAGGGCAGGGGACCTATAGCAATCAGCCCCAGCATTTT. Encoded protein: CASSSFGGQGTYSNQPQHF.